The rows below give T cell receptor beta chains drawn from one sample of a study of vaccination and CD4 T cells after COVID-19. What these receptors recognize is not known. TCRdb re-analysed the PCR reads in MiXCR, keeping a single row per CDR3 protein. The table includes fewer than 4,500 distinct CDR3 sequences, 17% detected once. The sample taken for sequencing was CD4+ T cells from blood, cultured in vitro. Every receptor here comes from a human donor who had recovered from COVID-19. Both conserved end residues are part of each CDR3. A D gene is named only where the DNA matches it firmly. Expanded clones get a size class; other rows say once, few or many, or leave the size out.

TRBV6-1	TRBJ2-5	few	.	TGTGCCAGCAGCCAACCCCCGACGGAGACCCAGTACTTC	CASSQPPTETQYF
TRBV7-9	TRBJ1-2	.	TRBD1	TGTGCCAGCAGCTTAGTCGGGGACAGGGGGCACAGTGGCTACACCTTC	CASSLVGDRGHSGYTF
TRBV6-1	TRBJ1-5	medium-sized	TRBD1	TGTGCCAGTGGGGACAGGGGGTATAGCAATCAGCCCCAGCATTTT	CASGDRGYSNQPQHF
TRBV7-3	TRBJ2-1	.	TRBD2	TGTGCCAGCAGCTTACTCCCGACTAGCGGGGGGCAGTACAATGAGCAGTTCTTC	CASSLLPTSGGQYNEQFF
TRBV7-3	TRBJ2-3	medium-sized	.	TGTGCCAGCAGTCCCGGGGCCCAAAGTAGCACAGATACGCAGTATTTT	CASSPGAQSSTDTQYF
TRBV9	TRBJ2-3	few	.	TGTGCCAGCAGCGTATTTACGGATACGCAGTATTTT	CASSVFTDTQYF
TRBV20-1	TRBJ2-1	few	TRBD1	TGCAGTGCTAGAATAAACAGGGGGAATGAGCAGTTCTTC	CSARINRGNEQFF
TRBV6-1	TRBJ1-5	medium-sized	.	TGTGCCAGCAGGCCGACAGAGAATCAGCCCCAGCATTTT	CASRPTENQPQHF
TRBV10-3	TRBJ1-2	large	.	TGTGCCATCAGTGAGTCGAATAGGGATGGCTACACCTTC	CAISESNRDGYTF
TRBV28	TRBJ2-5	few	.	TGTGCCAGCAGTCCCCCTCCCGGGGCCCGATCACGAGAGACCCAGTACTTC	CASSPPPGARSRETQYF
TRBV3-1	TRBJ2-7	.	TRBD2	TGTGCCAGCAGCGTACTAGCGGGGGGGCCGAGGGAGCAGTACTTC	CASSVLAGGPREQYF
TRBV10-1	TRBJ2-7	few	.	TGCGCCAGCAGTGAAGGGGGCTCCTACGAGCAGTACTTC	CASSEGGSYEQYF
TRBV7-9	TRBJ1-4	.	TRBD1	TGTGCCAGCAGCCTTGGACAGGGGAATGAAAAACTGTTTTTT	CASSLGQGNEKLFF
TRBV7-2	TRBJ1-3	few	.	TGTGCCAGCAGCTCCTTAACAGGATACACCATATATTTT	CASSSLTGYTIYF
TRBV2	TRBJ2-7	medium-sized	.	TGTGCCAGCAGTGCTGAGAGTTTGTTCCCCTACGAGCAGTACTTC	CASSAESLFPYEQYF
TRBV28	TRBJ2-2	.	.	TGTGCCAGCAGTCTTCGACTAGGGGCGGGCACCGGGGAGCTGTTTTTT	CASSLRLGAGTGELFF
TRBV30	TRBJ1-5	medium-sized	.	TGTGCCTGGAGTCGTTCGGAAGGACTGCTAATGCATTTT	CAWSRSEGLLMHF
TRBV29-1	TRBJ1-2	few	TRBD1	TGCAGCGTTGTGGGGACAGGGGGCGCTGACTATGGCTACACCTTC	CSVVGTGGADYGYTF
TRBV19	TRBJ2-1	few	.	TGTGCCAGTACCCCGCCGGGGATGAGTCAGGGTGAGCAGTTCTTC	CASTPPGMSQGEQFF
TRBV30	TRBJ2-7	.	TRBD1	TGTGCCTGGAGTATTGGACAGGGGGCGGACGAGCAGTACTTC	CAWSIGQGADEQYF
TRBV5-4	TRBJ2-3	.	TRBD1	TGTGCCAGCAGCCCAAAGGACAGGGGGTTAAGAACAGATACGCAGTATTTT	CASSPKDRGLRTDTQYF
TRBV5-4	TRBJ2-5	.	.	TGTGCCAGCAGCTTGGTTAAGGTCCCGGAGACCCAGTACTTC	CASSLVKVPETQYF
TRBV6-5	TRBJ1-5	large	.	TGTGCCAGCAGTTCATATTCCGATCAGCCCCAGCATTTT	CASSSYSDQPQHF
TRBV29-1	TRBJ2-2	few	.	TGCAGCGTTAACAAAGGGACGAACACCGGGGAGCTGTTTTTT	CSVNKGTNTGELFF
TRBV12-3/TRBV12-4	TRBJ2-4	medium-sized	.	TGTGCCAGCAGTTTACTCGGACAGAACATTCAGTACTTC	CASSLLGQNIQYF
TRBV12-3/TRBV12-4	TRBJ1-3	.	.	TGTGCCAGCAGGGGGACCGGATCTGGAAACACCATATATTTT	CASRGTGSGNTIYF
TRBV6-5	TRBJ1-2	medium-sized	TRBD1	TGTGCCAGCAGTTCCAGACAGGGGTACGGCTACACCTTC	CASSSRQGYGYTF
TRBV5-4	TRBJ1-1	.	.	TGTGCCAGCCAAGGACAGCCGGAATTGAACACTGAAGCTTTCTTT	CASQGQPELNTEAFF
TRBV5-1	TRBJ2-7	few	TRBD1	TGCGCCAGCAGCCCGATACAGGGGAATCGGCACGAGCAGTACTTC	CASSPIQGNRHEQYF
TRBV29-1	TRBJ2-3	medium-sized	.	TGCAGCTCCCTACGGGTGGGGGGACTCCGTAATGAAGATACGCAGTATTTT	CSSLRVGGLRNEDTQYF
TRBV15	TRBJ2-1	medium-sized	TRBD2	TGTGCCACCGACCGGGGTGGGGGGGGTTCCTACAATGAGCAGTTCTTC	CATDRGGGGSYNEQFF
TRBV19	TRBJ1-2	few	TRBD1	TGTGCCAGTAGTGAGGGACAGTTCTATGGCTACACCTTC	CASSEGQFYGYTF
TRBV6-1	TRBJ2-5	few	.	TGTGCCAGCAGTGGGACAGAGTACCAAGAGACCCAGTACTTC	CASSGTEYQETQYF
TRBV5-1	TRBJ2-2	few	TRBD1	TGCGCCAGCAGACTCGGGACAGGGTCGAACACCGGGGAGCTGTTTTTT	CASRLGTGSNTGELFF
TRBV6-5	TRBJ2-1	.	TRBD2	TGTGCCAGCAGTTACGGGACTAGCGGGGCCCTCAATGAGCAGTTCTTC	CASSYGTSGALNEQFF
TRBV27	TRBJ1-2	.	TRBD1	TGTGCCAGCAGTTCACAGGGGCCCCCCTATGGCTACACCTTC	CASSSQGPPYGYTF
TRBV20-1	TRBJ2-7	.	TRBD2	TGCAGTGGCACACTAGCGGGGGACCCTTTGAGCTCCTACGAGCAGTACTTC	CSGTLAGDPLSSYEQYF
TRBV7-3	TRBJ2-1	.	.	TGTGCCAGCAGCTCCTACGGCCCAAGCTCCTACAATGAGCAGTTCTTC	CASSSYGPSSYNEQFF
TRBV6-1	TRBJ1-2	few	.	TGTGCCAGCAGTGAAGCGGGCGGCTACACCTTC	CASSEAGGYTF
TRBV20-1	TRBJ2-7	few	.	TGCAGTGCATCCAAGAGTTTTTACGAGCAGTACTTC	CSASKSFYEQYF
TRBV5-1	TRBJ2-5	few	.	TGCGCCAGCAGCCGAGACAGTAACCAAGAGACCCAGTACTTC	CASSRDSNQETQYF
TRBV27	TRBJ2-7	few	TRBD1	TGTGCCAGCAGTTTATTCATACAGGGGGAAATGAGGTACGAGCAGTACTTC	CASSLFIQGEMRYEQYF
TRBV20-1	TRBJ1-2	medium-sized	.	TGCAGTGCTAGAGTTCGCAGGGACGGCTATGGCTACACCTTC	CSARVRRDGYGYTF
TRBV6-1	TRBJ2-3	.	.	TGTGCCAGCAGTCCAACGGGACTGAGCACAGATACGCAGTATTTT	CASSPTGLSTDTQYF
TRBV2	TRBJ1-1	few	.	TGTGCCAGCAGTGGGGGGGTTAACACTGAAGCTTTCTTT	CASSGGVNTEAFF
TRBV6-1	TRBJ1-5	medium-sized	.	TGTGCCAGCAGTAGGGGGATTAGCAATCAGCCCCAGCATTTT	CASSRGISNQPQHF
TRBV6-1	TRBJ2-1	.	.	TGTGCCAATGGGCCTAGGGTAGGCTCCTACAATGAGCAGTTCTTC	CANGPRVGSYNEQFF
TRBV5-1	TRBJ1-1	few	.	TGCGCCAGCAGCTTGGCGGGGGGGAACACTGAAGCTTTCTTT	CASSLAGGNTEAFF
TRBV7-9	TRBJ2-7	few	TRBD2	TGTGCCAGCAGCTTCCTAGCGGGGGGCTACGAGCAGTACTTC	CASSFLAGGYEQYF
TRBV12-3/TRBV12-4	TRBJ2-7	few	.	TGTGCCAGCGGGGCCTCCCCAGTTTACGAGCAGTACTTC	CASGASPVYEQYF
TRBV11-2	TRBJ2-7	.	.	TGTGCCAGCAGCTTAGGGGTCGGGGGCTTTTCCTACGAGCAGTACTTC	CASSLGVGGFSYEQYF
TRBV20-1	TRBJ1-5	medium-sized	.	TGCAGTGCTCAGGGTTATCACGATCAGCCCCAGCATTTT	CSAQGYHDQPQHF
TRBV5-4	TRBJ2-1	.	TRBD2	TGTGCCAGCAGCCCTTGGGGGCGGGGGGGCTCGAATGAGCAGTTCTTC	CASSPWGRGGSNEQFF
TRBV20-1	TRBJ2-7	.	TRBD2	TGCAGTGCTAGAGTCGGGGGGGCCCCCTACGAGCAGTACTTC	CSARVGGAPYEQYF
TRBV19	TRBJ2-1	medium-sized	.	TGTGCCAGTAGTATAATGAGGGGGTTTCTCGGGGGCGGGCGAAATGAGCAGTTCTTC	CASSIMRGFLGGGRNEQFF